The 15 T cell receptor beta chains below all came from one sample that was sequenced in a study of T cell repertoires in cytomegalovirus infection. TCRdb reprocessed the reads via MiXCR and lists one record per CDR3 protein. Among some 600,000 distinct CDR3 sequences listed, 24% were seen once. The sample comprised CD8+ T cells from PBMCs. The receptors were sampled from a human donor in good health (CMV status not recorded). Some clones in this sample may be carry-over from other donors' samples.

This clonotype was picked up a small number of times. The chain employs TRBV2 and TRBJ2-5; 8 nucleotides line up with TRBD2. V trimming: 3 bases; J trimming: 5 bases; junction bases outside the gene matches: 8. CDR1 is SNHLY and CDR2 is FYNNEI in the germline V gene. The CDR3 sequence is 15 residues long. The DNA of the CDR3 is TGTGCCAGCAGTGATGGACTAGCCGGAGGGGAGACCCAGTACTTC. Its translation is CASSDGLAGGETQYF.

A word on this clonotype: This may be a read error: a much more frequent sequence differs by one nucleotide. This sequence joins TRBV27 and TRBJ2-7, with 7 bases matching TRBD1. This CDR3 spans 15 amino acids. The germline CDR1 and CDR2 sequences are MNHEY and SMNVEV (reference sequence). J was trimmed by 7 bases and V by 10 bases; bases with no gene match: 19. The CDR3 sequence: CANRGGDHGPWEQYF. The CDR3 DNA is TGTGCCAACAGGGGTGGGGACCACGGCCCGTGGGAGCAGTACTTC.

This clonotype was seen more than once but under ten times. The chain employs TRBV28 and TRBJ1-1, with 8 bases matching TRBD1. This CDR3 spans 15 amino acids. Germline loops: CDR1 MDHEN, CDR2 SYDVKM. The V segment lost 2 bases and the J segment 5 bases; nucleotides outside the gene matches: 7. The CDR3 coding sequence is TGTGCCAGCAGTTTACGAACAGGGGGGGTTACTGAAGCTTTCTTT. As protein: CASSLRTGGVTEAFF.

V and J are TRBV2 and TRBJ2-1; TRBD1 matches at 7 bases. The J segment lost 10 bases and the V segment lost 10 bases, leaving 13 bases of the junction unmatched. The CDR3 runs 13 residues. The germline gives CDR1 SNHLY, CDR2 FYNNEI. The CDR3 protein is CAISSGGQQEQFF. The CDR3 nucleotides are TGTGCCATCAGCAGTGGGGGACAGCAAGAGCAGTTCTTC. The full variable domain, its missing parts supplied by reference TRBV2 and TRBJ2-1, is EPEVTQTPSHQVTQMGQEVILRCVPISNHLYFYWYRQILGQKVEFLVSFYNNEISEKSEIFDDQFSVERPDGSNFTLKIRSTKLEDSAMYFCAISSGGQQEQFFGPGTRLTVL.

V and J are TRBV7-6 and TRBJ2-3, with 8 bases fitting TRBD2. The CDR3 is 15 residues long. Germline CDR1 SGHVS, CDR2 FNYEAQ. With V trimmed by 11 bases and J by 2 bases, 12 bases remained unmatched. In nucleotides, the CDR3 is TGTGCCCTCCAGCCGCCCGGGGGGGACACAGATACGCAGTATTTT. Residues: CALQPPGGDTDTQYF. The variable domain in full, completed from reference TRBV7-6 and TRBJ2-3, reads GAGVSQSPRYKVTKRGQDVALRCDPISGHVSLYWYRQALGQGPEFLTYFNYEAQQDKSGLPNDRFSAERPEGSISTLTIQRTEQRDSAMYRCALQPPGGDTDTQYFGPGTRLTVL.

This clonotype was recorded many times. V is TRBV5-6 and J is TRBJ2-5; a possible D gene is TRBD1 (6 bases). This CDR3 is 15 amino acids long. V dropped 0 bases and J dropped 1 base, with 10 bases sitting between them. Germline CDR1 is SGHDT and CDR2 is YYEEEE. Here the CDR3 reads CASSLVQGIQETQYF. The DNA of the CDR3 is TGTGCCAGCAGCTTGGTTCAGGGGATCCAAGAGACCCAGTACTTC.

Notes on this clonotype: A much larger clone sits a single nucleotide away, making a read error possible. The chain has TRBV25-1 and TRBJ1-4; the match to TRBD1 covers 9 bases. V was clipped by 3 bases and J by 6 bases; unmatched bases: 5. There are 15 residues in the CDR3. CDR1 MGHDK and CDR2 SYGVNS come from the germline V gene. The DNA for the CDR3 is TGTGCCAGCAGTGAGGGACAGGGCGGGCATGAAAAACTGTTTTTT. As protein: CASSEGQGGHEKLFF. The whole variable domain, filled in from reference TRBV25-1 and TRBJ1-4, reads EADIYQTPRYLVIGTGKKITLECSQTMGHDKMYWYQQDPGMELHLIHYSYGVNSTEKGDLSSESTVSRIRTEHFPLTLESARPSHTSQYLCASSEGQGGHEKLFFGSGTQLSVL.

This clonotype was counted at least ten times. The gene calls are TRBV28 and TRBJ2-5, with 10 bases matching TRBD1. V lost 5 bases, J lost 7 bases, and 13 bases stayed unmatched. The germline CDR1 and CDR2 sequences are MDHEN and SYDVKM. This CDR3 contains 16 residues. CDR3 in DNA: TGTGCCAGCAGTATGCCGGGACAGGGGACATTTCTGACCCAGTACTTC. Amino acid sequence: CASSMPGQGTFLTQYF.

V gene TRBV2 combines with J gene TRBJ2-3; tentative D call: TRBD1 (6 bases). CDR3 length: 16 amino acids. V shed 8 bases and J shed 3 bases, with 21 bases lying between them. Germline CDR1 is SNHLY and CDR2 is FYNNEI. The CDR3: CASEDKDLRGTDTQYF. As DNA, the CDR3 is TGTGCCAGCGAGGACAAGGACTTGAGGGGGACAGATACGCAGTATTTT.

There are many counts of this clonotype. The CDR3 reads CASSRVTSTEAFF. CDR3 nucleotides: TGCGCCAGCAGCAGAGTCACGAGCACTGAAGCTTTCTTT. The chain links TRBV5-1 to TRBJ1-1; no firm D call. Looked up from germline, CDR1 is SGHRS and CDR2 is YFSETQ. The length of the CDR3 is 13 residues. V shed 4 bases and J shed 4 bases, with 11 bases lying between them.

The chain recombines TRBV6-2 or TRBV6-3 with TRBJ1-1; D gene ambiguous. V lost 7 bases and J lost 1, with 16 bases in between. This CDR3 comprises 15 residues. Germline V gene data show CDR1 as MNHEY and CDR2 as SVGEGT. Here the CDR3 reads CASKSGRWENTEAFF. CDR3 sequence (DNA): TGTGCCAGCAAGTCCGGTAGGTGGGAGAACACTGAAGCTTTCTTT.

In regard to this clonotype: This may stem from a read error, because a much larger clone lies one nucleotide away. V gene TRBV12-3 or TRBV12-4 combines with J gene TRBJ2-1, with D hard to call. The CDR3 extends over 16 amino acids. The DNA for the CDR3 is TGTGCCAGCAGTTTAAGCGTCGTCGGCTCCTACAATGAGCAGGTCTTC. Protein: CASSLSVVGSYNEQVF.

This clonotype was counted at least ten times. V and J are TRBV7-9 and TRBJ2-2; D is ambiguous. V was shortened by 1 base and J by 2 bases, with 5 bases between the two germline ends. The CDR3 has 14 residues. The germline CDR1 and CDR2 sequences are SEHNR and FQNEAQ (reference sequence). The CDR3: CASSLEVNTGELFF. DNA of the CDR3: TGTGCCAGCAGCTTAGAAGTTAACACCGGGGAGCTGTTTTTT.

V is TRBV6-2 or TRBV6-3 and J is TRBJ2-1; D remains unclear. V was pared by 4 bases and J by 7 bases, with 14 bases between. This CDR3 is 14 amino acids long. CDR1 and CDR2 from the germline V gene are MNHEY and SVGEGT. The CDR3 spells CASSSLHDRNEQFF. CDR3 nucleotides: TGTGCCAGCAGTTCCCTACATGATAGGAATGAGCAGTTCTTC.

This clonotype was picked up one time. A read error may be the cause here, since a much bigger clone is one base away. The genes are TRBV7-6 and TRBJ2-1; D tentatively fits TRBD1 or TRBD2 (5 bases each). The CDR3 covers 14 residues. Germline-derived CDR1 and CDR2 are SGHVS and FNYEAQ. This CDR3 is CVSSLPSRGSEQFF. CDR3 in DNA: TGTGTCAGCAGCTTACCCTCTCGGGGCAGTGAGCAGTTCTTC.